This T cell receptor beta chain stems from a study of monozygotic twins with inflammatory bowel disease. TCRdb re-analyzed the 5' RACE reads; it lists each CDR3 protein once, without DNA. This repertoire comprises 300,000 to 450,000 distinct CDR3 sequences; its ten largest clones make up 2.5% to 3%. This receptor was obtained from a human donor with ulcerative colitis or Crohn's disease, or a healthy co-twin of an affected twin (not recorded which). The sample consisted of blood.

CDR3 sequence reads: CASSSNAGEKLFF. V gene TRBV7-3 combines with J gene TRBJ1-4; the TCRdb D gene call, TRBD1, has no DNA to confirm it. Looked up from germline, CDR1 is SGHTA and CDR2 is FQGTGA. The CDR3 spans 13 residues.